This T cell receptor (beta chain) emerged from a study of blood T cell repertoires in COVID-19. Authors' data handling: From reference gene primer amplification, estimates of nucleated cell counts were derived. This table comes from immunoSEQ multiplex PCR, and its TCRdb copy is limited to in-frame clones, with some not included. Clonal size and the V and J genes are those of that table, whereas D and trimming came from the DNA. The sample carries fewer than 400,000 clones, approximately 92% recorded once. Germline loops: CDR1 SGHAT, CDR2 FQNNGV. This CDR3 is 12 amino acids long. Trimming took 2 bases from V and 11 from J, leaving 12 bases between them. Participants were aged about 18 to 100 years from approximately 23 US areas. Cohort placement rested on clinical history that participants reported themselves. Cohort 3 donors were reported recovered after two negative PCRs, clearance, or symptom resolution.

The gene calls are TRBV11-2 and TRBJ1-1; no clear D. The clonotype comes from a woman aged 25 to 39 who had recovered from COVID-19. What was sequenced was PBMCs or T cells enriched from blood (not recorded which). In DNA form, the CDR3 reads TGTGCCAGCAGCTTATTTCGGAGGGAGGCTTTCTTT. Its translation is CASSLFRREAFF.